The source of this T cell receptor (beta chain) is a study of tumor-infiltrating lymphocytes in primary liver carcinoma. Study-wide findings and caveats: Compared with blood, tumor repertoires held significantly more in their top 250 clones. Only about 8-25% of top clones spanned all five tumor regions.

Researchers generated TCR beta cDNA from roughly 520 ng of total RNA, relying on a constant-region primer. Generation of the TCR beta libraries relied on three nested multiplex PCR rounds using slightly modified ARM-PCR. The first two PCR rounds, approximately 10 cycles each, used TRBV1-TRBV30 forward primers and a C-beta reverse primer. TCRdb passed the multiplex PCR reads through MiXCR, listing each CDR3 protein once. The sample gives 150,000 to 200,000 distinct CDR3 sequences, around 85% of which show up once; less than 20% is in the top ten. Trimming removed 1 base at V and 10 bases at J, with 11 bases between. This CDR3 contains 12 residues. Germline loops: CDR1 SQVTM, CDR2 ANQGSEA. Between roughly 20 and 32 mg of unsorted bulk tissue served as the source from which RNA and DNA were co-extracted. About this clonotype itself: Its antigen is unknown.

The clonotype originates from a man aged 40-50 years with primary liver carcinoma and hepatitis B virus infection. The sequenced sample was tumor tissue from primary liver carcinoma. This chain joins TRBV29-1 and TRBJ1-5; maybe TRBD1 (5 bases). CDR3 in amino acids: CSVEGAGQPQHF. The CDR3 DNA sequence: TGCAGCGTTGAAGGGGCGGGGCAACCCCAGCATTTT. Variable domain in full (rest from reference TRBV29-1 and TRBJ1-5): SAVISQKPSRDICQRGTSLTIQCQVDSQVTMMFWYRQQPGQSLTLIATANQGSEATYESGFVIDKFPISRPNLTFSTLTVSNMSPEDSSIYLCSVEGAGQPQHFGDGTRLSIL.